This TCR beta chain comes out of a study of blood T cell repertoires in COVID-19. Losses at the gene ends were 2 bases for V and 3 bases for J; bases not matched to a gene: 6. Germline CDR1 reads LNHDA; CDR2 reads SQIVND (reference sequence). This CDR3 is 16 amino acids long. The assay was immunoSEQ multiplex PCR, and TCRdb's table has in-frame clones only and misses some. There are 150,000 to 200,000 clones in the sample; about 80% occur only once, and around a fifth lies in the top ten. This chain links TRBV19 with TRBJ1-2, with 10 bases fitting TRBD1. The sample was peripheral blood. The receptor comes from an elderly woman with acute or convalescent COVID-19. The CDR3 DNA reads TGTGCCAGTAGTATAACCGGGACAGGGGTGCACTATGGCTACACCTTC. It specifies CASSITGTGVHYGYTF.